One sample yielded the 31 T cell receptor beta chains listed below, sequenced in a study of OX40 agonist ivuxolimab in advanced cancers. Using immunoSEQ multiplex PCR, the repertoire was profiled, and TCRdb retains in-frame clones only, with some absent. Of roughly 23,000 clones listed, under 90% are singletons. Specimen: CD4+ or CD8+ T cells sorted from blood, collected in a trial of the OX40 agonist ivuxolimab. These receptors were collected from an adult with an advanced solid tumor such as melanoma, head and neck, liver or kidney cancer.

J is TRBJ1-2 and V is TRBV5-6; 7 bases agree with TRBD1. Germline values: CDR1 SGHDT, CDR2 YYEEEE. V trimming: 4 bases; J trimming: 3 bases; junction bases outside the gene matches: 6. This CDR3 is built from 14 residues. This CDR3 is CASSDRDLDYGYTF. The DNA for the CDR3 is TGTGCCAGCAGCGACAGGGACTTGGACTATGGCTACACCTTC.

This chain links TRBV11-1 with TRBJ2-1, with 7 nucleotides matching TRBD1. V lost 1 base to trimming and J lost 4 bases; unmatched junction nucleotides: 7. The CDR3 is 16 amino acids. Germline CDR1 is SGHAT and CDR2 is FQDESV (reference sequence). CDR3 nucleotides: TGTGCCAGCAGCTTAGTCCTACAGGGGAAGTACAATGAGCAGTTCTTC. Translated, it gives CASSLVLQGKYNEQFF.

CDR3 DNA sequence: TGCGCCAGCGAATATAGCGGGGGGGGCAACAATGAGCAGTTCTTC. This translates into CASEYSGGGNNEQFF. This chain connects TRBV10-2 to TRBJ2-1; TRBD2 agrees at 11 bases. In germline, CDR1 is WSHSY, CDR2 SAAADI. V lost 8 bases, J lost 5 bases, and 8 bases stayed unmatched. The CDR3 spans 15 residues.

V gene TRBV28 combines with J gene TRBJ2-7; 8 bases match TRBD1. There are 15 residues in the CDR3. V was pared by 5 bases and J by 6 bases, with 12 bases of the junction left unmatched. Germline V gene data show CDR1 as MDHEN and CDR2 as SYDVKM. The DNA for the CDR3 is TGTGCCAGCAGTGGGGGGCAGGGGGCGCCGTTCGAGCAGTACTTC. Translated: CASSGGQGAPFEQYF.

This clone was recorded only once. The rearrangement links TRBV7-9 to TRBJ1-2, with TRBD1 as a possible D gene (6 bases). V lost 8 bases and J lost 7, with 35 bases in between. This CDR3 is 19 amino acids long. Germline V gene lookup returns CDR1 SEHNR and CDR2 FQNEAQ (reference sequence). The CDR3 nucleotides read TGTGCCAGCGGATCTCCATACCGACAGGCTGCGGGGAGCCGCTCTGGCTACACCTTC. Translated, it gives CASGSPYRQAAGSRSGYTF.

The chain links TRBV2 to TRBJ2-5, with no clear D. Germline CDR1 SNHLY, CDR2 FYNNEI. Deletions cut 9 bases from V and 5 bases from J, with 7 bases between. The CDR3 consists of 10 residues. Here the CDR3 DNA reads TGTGCCAGTCGGTGGGAGACCCAGTACTTC. This gives the protein CASRWETQYF.

V usage is TRBV1 and J usage is TRBJ2-5; the D call of TRBD2 is as the table states it, not checked on the DNA. TRBV1 counts as a pseudogene. This CDR3 is built from 14 residues. The CDR3 region is CTSSQLGGGETQYF. The CDR3 DNA is TGCACCAGCAGCCAATTAGGGGGGGGAGAGACCCAGTACTTC.

The chain links TRBV2 to TRBJ1-1; 7 nucleotides line up with TRBD1. Trimming removed 4 bases from V and 1 base from J; junction bases left unmatched: 6. This CDR3 comprises 15 residues. Germline V gene data show CDR1 as SNHLY and CDR2 as FYNNEI. DNA of the CDR3: TGTGCCAGCAGTGTCCTCCGGGACAGGAACACTGAAGCTTTCTTT. Amino acid sequence: CASSVLRDRNTEAFF. Looking up the rest from reference TRBV2 and TRBJ1-1 gives the full variable domain: EPEVTQTPSHQVTQMGQEVILRCVPISNHLYFYWYRQILGQKVEFLVSFYNNEISEKSEIFDDQFSVERPDGSNFTLKIRSTKLEDSAMYFCASSVLRDRNTEAFFGQGTRLTVV.

The chain uses TRBV10-1 and TRBJ1-1, with D unresolved. The CDR3 runs to 16 residues. Trimming took off 1 base at V and 4 bases at J, with 16 bases between the two ends. From germline, CDR1 is WNHNN and CDR2 SYGVQD (reference sequence). CDR3 region: CASSEFEAASGTEAFF. The CDR3 DNA is TGCGCCAGCAGTGAGTTCGAGGCAGCCTCGGGCACTGAAGCTTTCTTT.

This clone was detected only once. This chain uses TRBV4-1 with TRBJ2-3; D is possibly TRBD2 (6 bases). The length of the CDR3 is 16 residues. Trimming pared 2 bases from V and 0 bases from J, leaving 12 bases between. CDR1 is MGHRA, CDR2 YSYEKL, per germline. Here the CDR3 reads CASSQKTSPSTDTQYF. The CDR3 DNA is TGCGCCAGCAGCCAAAAAACTAGCCCTAGCACAGATACGCAGTATTTT.

This clone appeared once. The gene calls are TRBV11-3 and TRBJ1-1; tentative D call: TRBD1 (5 bases). V was clipped by 5 bases and J by 4 bases, with 14 bases between them. The CDR3 totals 14 residues. Germline lookup yields CDR1 SGHNT and CDR2 YENEEA. In DNA form, the CDR3 reads TGTGCCAGCAGCCCCAGGAACGGGGGCACTGAAGCTTTCTTT. It codes for CASSPRNGGTEAFF. Full variable domain (outside the CDR3, taken from reference TRBV11-3 and TRBJ1-1): EAGVVQSPRYKIIEKKQPVAFWCNPISGHNTLYWYLQNLGQGPELLIRYENEEAVDDSQLPKDRFSAERLKGVDSTLKIQPAELGDSAVYLCASSPRNGGTEAFFGQGTRLTVV.

This chain uses TRBV2 with TRBJ2-3; perhaps TRBD1 as D (6 bases). The CDR3 has 14 amino acids. Germline lookup yields CDR1 SNHLY and CDR2 FYNNEI. V dropped 6 bases and J dropped 2 bases, with 12 bases sitting between them. The CDR3 sequence is CASSLGGATDTQYF. As DNA, the CDR3 is TGTGCCAGCAGCTTAGGGGGAGCCACAGATACGCAGTATTTT.

This clone was detected only once. The J gene is TRBJ1-5, the V gene TRBV4-2; D perhaps matches TRBD1 (5 bases). The CDR3 length is 14 residues. Trimming took off 4 bases at V and 6 bases at J, with 13 bases between the two ends. CDR1 is LGHNA and CDR2 is YNFKEQ in the germline V gene. The CDR3, as DNA: TGTGCCAGCAGCCCTCCCGGGACCAGTCAGCCCCAGCATTTT. It encodes CASSPPGTSQPQHF.

The CDR3 region is CASSIGGTGVEAFF. The CDR3 DNA sequence: TGTGCCAGTAGTATCGGAGGGACAGGCGTTGAAGCTTTCTTT. The gene calls are TRBV19 and TRBJ1-1, with 8 bases that match TRBD1. V trimming: 3 bases; J trimming: 7 bases; junction bases outside the gene matches: 7. The CDR3 sequence is 14 residues long. CDR1 and CDR2 (germline): LNHDA, SQIVND (reference sequence). The full variable domain, its missing parts supplied by reference TRBV19 and TRBJ1-1, is DGGITQSPKYLFRKEGQNVTLSCEQNLNHDAMYWYRQDPGQGLRLIYYSQIVNDFQKGDIAEGYSVSREKKESFPLTVTSAQKNPTAFYLCASSIGGTGVEAFFGQGTRLTVV.

This chain uses TRBV29-1 with TRBJ2-1; D possibly matches TRBD1 or TRBD2 (5 bases each). The CDR3 sequence is 14 residues long. V lost 2 bases, J lost 8 bases, and 16 bases lay in between. CDR1 SQVTM and CDR2 ANQGSEA come from the germline V gene. The CDR3 loop reads CSVELVNRGDEQFF. In nucleotides, the CDR3 is TGCAGCGTTGAATTGGTAAACCGAGGGGATGAGCAGTTCTTC.

The rearrangement joins TRBV19 to TRBJ1-1; D is undetermined. Trimming cost V 1 base and J 1 base, with 10 bases left between them. From germline, CDR1 is LNHDA and CDR2 SQIVND (reference sequence). The CDR3 has 15 amino acids. Written as DNA, the CDR3 is TGTGCCAGTAGTATAGGGTATAGGTCGAACACTGAAGCTTTCTTT. This translates into CASSIGYRSNTEAFF.

This clone appeared once. This chain links TRBV27 with TRBJ2-7; D could derive from TRBD1 or TRBD2 (5 bases each). The V gene lost 4 bases and the J gene lost 2 bases, with 6 bases spanning the gap. The CDR3 spans 12 residues. The germline CDR1 and CDR2 sequences are MNHEY and SMNVEV (reference sequence). CDR3 bases: TGTGCCAGCAGTTCGGGACCCTACGAGCAGTACTTC. Translating it yields CASSSGPYEQYF.

V and J are TRBV7-9 and TRBJ2-1; 7 positions match TRBD1. V shed 5 bases and J 7 bases; nucleotides not matched to a gene: 23. Germline values: CDR1 SEHNR, CDR2 FQNEAQ (reference sequence). This CDR3 region has 19 residues. This CDR3 is CASSPTQGDQQGQGNEQFF. The CDR3 DNA follows: TGTGCCAGCAGCCCGACCCAAGGGGACCAACAGGGGCAGGGGAATGAGCAGTTCTTC.

Note on this clone: Germline is not matched at one junction end, which may reflect a read error. The chain carries TRBV27 and TRBJ2-1, with a weak D call TRBD2 (6 bases). This CDR3 contains 14 residues. CDR1 and CDR2 from the germline V gene are MNHEY and SMNVEV (reference sequence). For the CDR3, the DNA is TGTGCCAGCAGTTTCCGGGACTCCAACAATGAGCAGTTCTTC. It codes for CASSFRDSNNEQFF.

The chain joins TRBV6-1 to TRBJ2-3; no clear D. CDR1 MNHNS and CDR2 SASEGT come from the germline V gene. This CDR3 has 13 residues. V shed 7 bases and J shed 2 bases, with 10 bases lying between them. The CDR3 loop is CASKGRYTDTQYF. CDR3 DNA sequence: TGTGCCAGCAAAGGCAGGTACACAGATACGCAGTATTTT.

V and J are TRBV10-2 and TRBJ2-7; D is unclear. Trimming removed 6 bases from V and 1 base from J, with 4 bases in between. The germline V gene has CDR1 WSHSY and CDR2 SAAADI. This CDR3 spans 11 amino acids. The CDR3, as DNA: TGCGCCAGCAGGGAATCCTACGAGCAGTACTTC. This sequence encodes CASRESYEQYF.

The V and J genes are TRBV5-4 and TRBJ1-1, with D possibly being TRBD1 (5 bases). The CDR3 runs 15 residues. V shed 1 base and J shed 2 bases, with 12 bases lying between them. From germline, CDR1 is SGHNT and CDR2 YYREEE (reference sequence). The CDR3 here is CASSLSLDRNTEAFF. The CDR3 DNA reads TGTGCCAGCAGCTTGAGTTTAGACAGAAACACTGAAGCTTTCTTT.

The DNA for the CDR3 is TGTGCCAGCAGTGAAGCGACAGGGGTTGGCTACACCTTC. Residues: CASSEATGVGYTF. This sequence joins TRBV2 and TRBJ1-2, with TRBD1 matching 8 bases. CDR3 length: 13 amino acids. Per germline, CDR1 SNHLY and CDR2 FYNNEI. V trimming: 0 bases; J trimming: 7 bases; junction bases outside the gene matches: 1.

This chain uses TRBV5-1 with TRBJ1-2, with D possibly TRBD1 on 5 matching bases. In germline, CDR1 is SGHRS, CDR2 YFSETQ. Trimming left V 0 bases short and J 5 bases short, with 11 bases between. The CDR3 extends over 14 amino acids. The CDR3 sequence is CASSLDQGLYGYTF. CDR3 sequence (DNA): TGCGCCAGCAGCTTGGACCAGGGATTATATGGCTACACCTTC.

The J gene is TRBJ1-1, the V gene TRBV14, with TRBD1 as a possible D gene (5 bases). Germline CDR1 reads SGHDN; CDR2 reads FVKESK. This CDR3 region has 12 residues. Trimming took 4 bases from V and 7 from J, leaving 10 bases between them. DNA for the CDR3: TGTGCCAGCAGCCTGGCCGGGGGTGAAGCTTTCTTT. This translates into CASSLAGGEAFF.

The V gene is TRBV27, the J gene TRBJ2-7, with D unclear. V gave up 4 bases and J gave up 0 bases, with 10 bases separating them. The length of the CDR3 is 14 residues. Germline CDR1 MNHEY, CDR2 SMNVEV (reference sequence). In nucleotides, the CDR3 is TGTGCCAGCAGTTCCTACTCCAGCTCCTACGAGCAGTACTTC. As protein: CASSSYSSSYEQYF.

This sequence joins TRBV12-5 and TRBJ2-1, with D unclear. The germline V gene encodes CDR1 LGHNT and CDR2 FRNRAP. The CDR3 consists of 12 residues. V shed 3 bases and J shed 11 bases, with 11 bases lying between them. The DNA of the CDR3 is TGTGCTAGTGGTTTAGATCCGAACAAGCAGTTCTTC. Translation gives CASGLDPNKQFF.

The CDR3 sequence: CASLEGQGAYEQYF. The CDR3 region has the DNA TGTGCCAGCCTCGAGGGACAGGGGGCCTACGAGCAGTACTTC. This chain joins TRBV2 and TRBJ2-7, with TRBD1 identical over 11 bases. CDR3 length: 14 amino acids. Trimming took 8 bases from V and 2 from J; bases not matched to a gene: 5. CDR1 SNHLY and CDR2 FYNNEI come from the germline V gene.

The gene calls are TRBV7-8 and TRBJ1-2; unclear D gene. Trimming cost V 5 bases and J 2 bases, with 12 bases left between them. The germline gives CDR1 SGHVS, CDR2 FQNEAQ. This CDR3 contains 14 residues. The CDR3, as DNA: TGTGCCAGCAGCCCCGGAGGTACCAACTATGGCTACACCTTC. As protein: CASSPGGTNYGYTF. Drawing the rest from reference TRBV7-8 and TRBJ1-2, the complete variable domain is GAGVSQSPRYKVAKRGQDVALRCDPISGHVSLFWYQQALGQGPEFLTYFQNEAQLDKSGLPSDRFFAERPEGSVSTLKIQRTQQEDSAVYLCASSPGGTNYGYTFGSGTRLTVV.

The chain combines TRBV6-6 with TRBJ1-2, with D unresolved. CDR1 and CDR2 (germline): MNHNY, SVGAGI (reference sequence). The CDR3 extends over 13 amino acids. Trimming removed 7 bases from V and 4 bases from J, with 13 bases in between. The CDR3 is CASTQSQPYGYTF. CDR3 sequence (DNA): TGTGCCAGCACCCAGTCCCAGCCCTATGGCTACACCTTC.

The chain employs TRBV4-2 and TRBJ2-7; D remains ambiguous. V dropped 1 base and J dropped 5 bases, with 6 bases sitting between them. Germline V gene data show CDR1 as LGHNA and CDR2 as YNFKEQ. The CDR3 runs to 12 residues. This CDR3 is CASSQGINEQYF. The CDR3 nucleotides read TGTGCCAGCAGCCAAGGGATCAACGAGCAGTACTTC.